The next 10 T cell receptor beta chains were all read from a single sample in a study of molecular identifiers for immune sequencing clone quantification. TCRdb called the PCR reads again in MiXCR, with one record for every CDR3 protein. The top ten hold 9% to 10% of the sample, which has around 100,000 distinct CDR3 sequences, 30% to 35% seen once. What was sequenced was naive CD8+ T cells from blood, with Jurkat cell RNA spiked in. Subset: FACS-sorted CD8+CD4-CCR7+CD45RA+ naive T cells. Every receptor here comes from a human donor in good health. Some libraries in this study had Jurkat cell RNA spiked in.

The rearrangement uses TRBV29-1 and TRBJ2-1; TRBD2 agrees at 10 bases. V shed 7 bases, J shed 9 bases, and the junction held 21 bases outside the gene matches. Germline CDR1 reads SQVTM; CDR2 reads ANQGSEA. The CDR3 loop spans 17 amino acids. In nucleotides, the CDR3 is TGCAGCGATGATAGTACCGGACTAGCGGAGTGCGGGGGTGAGCAGTTCTTC. This codes for CSDDSTGLAECGGEQFF.

This clonotype was seen many times. This chain connects TRBV6-5 to TRBJ2-5; possibly TRBD2 for D (6 bases). Germline CDR1 reads MNHEY; CDR2 reads SVGAGI. Trimming shortened V by 8 bases and J by 5 bases, and 15 bases separated the two germline ends. CDR3 size: 13 residues. This CDR3 reads CASALGGAETQYF. CDR3 coding DNA: TGTGCCAGCGCCCTTGGCGGGGCTGAGACCCAGTACTTC.

This clonotype was counted at least ten times. The chain couples TRBV28 to TRBJ2-3; TRBD1 aligns across 7 bases. The V and J ends lost 11 bases and 5 bases, in that order; junction bases with no gene match: 13. CDR1 is MDHEN and CDR2 is SYDVKM in the germline V gene. The length of the CDR3 is 14 residues. For the CDR3, the DNA is TGTGCCGTCACCGAGACAGGGCTTGGAGATACGCAGTATTTT. Protein sequence: CAVTETGLGDTQYF.

The chain recombines TRBV9 with TRBJ2-7; 7 bases line up with TRBD2. The CDR3 extends over 15 amino acids. Per germline, CDR1 SGDLS and CDR2 YYNGEE. V dropped 1 base and J dropped 4; count of bases not matched to a gene: 8. CDR3: CASSVLAGARYEQYF. The CDR3 region has the DNA TGTGCCAGCAGCGTACTGGCGGGAGCGCGGTACGAGCAGTACTTC.

Concerning this clonotype itself: This could be a read error, since a much larger clone is one nucleotide away. The rearrangement links TRBV5-1 to TRBJ1-5; TRBD1 might be the D (5 bases). Germline V gives CDR1 SGHRS, CDR2 YFSETQ. This CDR3 is built from 15 residues. The DNA of the CDR3 is TGCGCCTGCAGCTGGGAGGGGTTGGGCAATCAGCCCCAGCATTTT. This translates into CACSWEGLGNQPQHF. Complete variable domain (other parts from reference TRBV5-1 and TRBJ1-5): KAGVTQTPRYLIKTRGQQVTLSCSPISGHRSVSWYQQTPGQGLQFLFEYFSETQRNKGNFPGRFSGRQFSNSRSEMNVSTLELGDSALYLCACSWEGLGNQPQHFGDGTRLSIL.

The gene calls are TRBV6-2 or TRBV6-3 and TRBJ1-5; a possible D gene is TRBD1 (6 bases). V lost 0 bases, J lost 5 bases, and 23 bases lay in between. The CDR3 is 19 residues long. Germline V gives CDR1 MNHEY, CDR2 SVGEGT. CDR3 loop: CASSYSRGDVWDTHQPQHF. CDR3 sequence (DNA): TGTGCCAGCAGTTACTCGAGGGGAGATGTCTGGGACACACATCAGCCCCAGCATTTT.

Only one count was recorded for this clonotype. The chain recombines TRBV27 with TRBJ1-5, with D perhaps matching TRBD1 (6 bases). Looked up from germline, CDR1 is MNHEY and CDR2 is SMNVEV (reference sequence). Between the trimmed V and J ends, which lost 4 bases and 0 bases, there was a span of 13 bases. This CDR3 is 16 amino acids long. CDR3 DNA sequence: TGTGCCAGCAGTTCCGGGACACCCTATAGCAATCAGCCCCAGCATTTT. It specifies CASSSGTPYSNQPQHF.

This clonotype was seen a few times. Germline and junction disagree at one end, which may indicate a read error. The rearrangement uses TRBV5-1 and TRBJ2-1; possible D gene TRBD2, 5 bases. Looked up from germline, CDR1 is SGHRS and CDR2 is YFSETQ. This CDR3 contains 10 residues. The DNA of the CDR3 is TGCGCCAGCAGCTTACTAGGGCGAGGGTTC. This codes for CASSLLGRGF.

On this clonotype: A read error may explain this, as a much larger clone is one base away. Given the absence of the conserved phenylalanine or tryptophan at the CDR3 end, a read error is likely. The chain carries TRBV20-1 and TRBJ2-3; 7 bases agree with TRBD2. The CDR3 contains 14 residues. Germline trimming cut 6 bases from V and 3 bases from J; bases unmatched to any gene: 9. CDR1 DFQATT and CDR2 SNEGSKA come from the germline V gene (reference sequence). The CDR3 nucleotides read TGCAGTGCAAAAGAGGGGCGGGAGACAGATACGCAGTATTAT. Translated: CSAKEGRETDTQYY.

This clonotype came up many times. The chain recombines TRBV4-3 with TRBJ2-7; 7 bases match TRBD1. V was clipped by 0 bases and J by 4 bases; unmatched bases: 6. The CDR3 length is 15 residues. CDR1 is LGHNA and CDR2 is YSLEER in the germline V gene. The CDR3 loop reads CASSQDWTGLYEQYF. For the CDR3, the DNA is TGCGCCAGCAGCCAAGATTGGACAGGCCTATACGAGCAGTACTTC.